This is a list of T cell receptor beta chains from one sample in a study of cytomegalovirus exposure and HLA in healthy donors. Profiling relied on immunoSEQ multiplex PCR, and the TCRdb table lists in-frame clones only, not all of them. The sample lists 150,000 to 200,000 clones; over 65% were seen once. Sequences were obtained from PBMCs. The receptors stem from a woman aged 40 to 55 in good health and CMV-seropositive. CDR3s include the opening cysteine and the closing phenylalanine or tryptophan. The D gene is left open where the match is weak. A row's size may be missing; if present it is once, few, many or a size class.

length	V	size	D	J	CDR3	DNA
16	TRBV5-6	NA	TRBD2	TRBJ2-5	CASSLCSGGFQETQYF	TGTGCCAGCAGCTTGTGTAGCGGGGGATTCCAAGAGACCCAGTACTTC
16	TRBV6-1	few	NA	TRBJ2-2	CASIEGAGRATGELFF	TGTGCCAGCATTGAGGGGGCAGGGAGGGCCACCGGGGAGCTGTTTTTT
13	TRBV29-1	NA	TRBD1	TRBJ1-5	CSVRQGADQPQHF	TGCAGCGTAAGACAGGGGGCAGACCAGCCCCAGCATTTT
15	TRBV7-3	NA	NA	TRBJ1-1	CASSAQAGVNTEAFF	TGTGCCAGCAGCGCCCAAGCAGGGGTGAACACTGAAGCTTTCTTT
13	TRBV7-2	NA	NA	TRBJ1-1	CASSTSTNTEAFF	TGTGCCAGCAGCACCTCCACAAACACTGAAGCTTTCTTT
13	TRBV7-2	few	NA	TRBJ1-1	CASSPQPDTEAFF	TGTGCCAGCAGCCCCCAACCGGACACTGAAGCTTTCTTT
10	TRBV20-1	NA	NA	TRBJ1-2	CSASGLQFVF	TGCAGTGCTAGCGGACTCCAATTTGTATTC
17	TRBV5-5	NA	TRBD1	TRBJ1-5	CASSAGTGSYSNQPQHF	TGTGCCAGCAGCGCCGGGACAGGATCGTATAGCAATCAGCCCCAGCATTTT
15	TRBV9	NA	NA	TRBJ1-1	CASSAQTAMNTEAFF	TGTGCCAGCAGCGCACAGACAGCAATGAACACTGAAGCTTTCTTT
13	TRBV29-1	NA	NA	TRBJ1-3	CSVVIQGGNTIYF	TGCAGCGTTGTTATCCAGGGCGGAAACACCATATATTTT
14	TRBV6-5	NA	TRBD1	TRBJ1-5	CASNLGQSNQPQHF	TGTGCCAGCAACCTGGGACAGAGCAATCAGCCCCAGCATTTT
14	TRBV6-1	few	NA	TRBJ2-7	CASSGTTSSYEQYF	TGTGCCAGCAGTGGAACCACGAGCTCCTACGAGCAGTACTTC
11	TRBV2	NA	NA	TRBJ2-7	CASRSGVEQYF	TGTGCCAGCAGATCAGGGGTCGAGCAGTACTTC
14	TRBV7-2	NA	NA	TRBJ1-2	CASSLTLENYGYTF	TGTGCCAGCAGCTTAACTCTGGAGAACTATGGCTACACCTTC
17	TRBV19	NA	TRBD1	TRBJ1-3	CASSPTGTGGAGNTIYF	TGTGCCAGTAGTCCTACCGGGACAGGGGGAGCTGGAAACACCATATATTTT
15	TRBV9	NA	TRBD2	TRBJ2-7	CASSRLSGGEYEQYF	TGTGCCAGCAGTCGGCTAAGCGGGGGGGAGTACGAGCAGTACTTC
15	TRBV28	NA	NA	TRBJ2-7	CASRGAGSYSYEQYF	TGTGCCAGCAGGGGCGCCGGGAGTTACTCCTACGAGCAGTACTTC
11	TRBV5-1	few	NA	TRBJ2-5	CASSFSETQYF	TGCGCCAGCAGCTTTAGTGAGACCCAGTACTTC
15	TRBV9	NA	NA	TRBJ2-7	CASSVGQISSYEQYF	TGTGCCAGCAGCGTTGGACAGATTAGCTCCTACGAGCAGTACTTC
15	TRBV5-8	NA	TRBD1	TRBJ1-2	CASSSGQNFNYGYTF	TGTGCCAGCAGCTCGGGACAGAACTTCAACTATGGCTACACCTTC
13	TRBV6-5	NA	TRBD1	TRBJ1-2	CASSYQSDREYTF	TGTGCCAGCAGCTACCAATCAGACAGGGAATACACCTTC
14	TRBV27	NA	TRBD1	TRBJ1-4	CASRDGQGNEKLFF	TGTGCCAGCAGAGATGGACAGGGGAATGAAAAACTGTTTTTT
13	TRBV5-1	NA	NA	TRBJ1-1	CASSRTGDTEAFF	TGCGCCAGCAGCCGGACCGGGGACACTGAAGCTTTCTTT
13	TRBV13	NA	NA	TRBJ2-3	CANRQVSTDTQYF	TGTGCCAACCGGCAGGTCAGCACAGATACGCAGTATTTT
13	TRBV6-5	NA	TRBD1	TRBJ1-5	CASSDREEKPQHF	TGTGCCAGCAGTGACAGGGAGGAAAAGCCCCAGCATTTT
13	TRBV6-6	NA	TRBD1	TRBJ2-7	CASSFADRYEQYF	TGTGCCAGCAGTTTCGCGGACAGGTACGAGCAGTACTTC
14	TRBV10-3	NA	TRBD1	TRBJ2-3	CAISTGQDTDTQYF	TGTGCCATCAGTACCGGACAGGACACAGATACGCAGTATTTT
14	TRBV2	NA	TRBD1	TRBJ2-7	CASILGQGAEEQYF	TGTGCCAGCATCCTTGGACAGGGGGCAGAGGAGCAGTACTTC
14	TRBV5-1	NA	TRBD1	TRBJ1-2	CASSLGQGSYGYTF	TGCGCCAGCAGTCTCGGACAGGGAAGCTATGGCTACACCTTC
14	TRBV19	few	TRBD2	TRBJ2-7	CASSIGIAGYEQYF	TGTGCCAGTAGCATCGGGATAGCGGGCTACGAGCAGTACTTC
14	TRBV18	NA	NA	TRBJ1-1	CASSPREGPTEAFF	TGTGCCAGCTCACCTCGAGAGGGTCCGACTGAAGCTTTCTTT
14	TRBV7-9	few	NA	TRBJ2-5	CASSLRQNQETQYF	TGTGCCAGCAGCTTAAGACAGAACCAAGAGACCCAGTACTTC
15	TRBV7-2	NA	NA	TRBJ2-3	CASRSWAGAGDTQYF	TGTGCCAGCAGGTCTTGGGCGGGGGCAGGAGATACGCAGTATTTT
15	TRBV10-3	NA	TRBD2	TRBJ2-3	CAISERGGREDTQYF	TGTGCCATCAGCGAGCGGGGGGGCCGAGAAGATACGCAGTATTTT
15	TRBV27	NA	TRBD1	TRBJ1-1	CASSLYGQGNTEAFF	TGTGCCAGCAGTTTATATGGACAGGGGAACACTGAAGCTTTCTTT
18	TRBV4-1	once	TRBD1	TRBJ1-2	CASSRQGGTPSINYGYTF	TGCGCCAGCAGTCGACAGGGCGGGACTCCATCTATTAACTATGGCTACACCTTC
17	TRBV7-9	few	TRBD2	TRBJ2-3	CASSRGGMRGETDTQYF	TGTGCCAGCAGCCGGGGTGGAATGCGGGGGGAAACAGATACGCAGTATTTT
14	TRBV7-9	NA	TRBD1	TRBJ1-4	CASSLGQGDEKLFF	TGTGCCAGCAGCCTAGGACAGGGAGATGAAAAACTGTTTTTT
15	TRBV5-5	NA	NA	TRBJ1-5	CASSPSGTTNQPQHF	TGTGCCAGCAGCCCATCCGGGACAACAAATCAGCCCCAGCATTTT
13	TRBV28	NA	TRBD1	TRBJ1-5	CASLQGAGQPQHF	TGTGCCAGCCTACAGGGGGCGGGTCAGCCCCAGCATTTT
14	TRBV6-6	few	TRBD1	TRBJ2-7	CASSPRQGLGEQYF	TGTGCCAGCAGTCCCAGACAGGGTCTGGGCGAGCAGTACTTC
14	TRBV9	few	TRBD1	TRBJ1-1	CASSSWTGDTEAFF	TGTGCCAGCAGCTCCTGGACAGGGGATACTGAAGCTTTCTTT
13	TRBV27	few	TRBD2	TRBJ2-7	CASRPSGLYEQYF	TGTGCCAGCAGGCCTAGCGGGCTCTACGAGCAGTACTTC
14	TRBV7-9	NA	TRBD1	TRBJ1-1	CASSGRQGQAEAFF	TGTGCCAGCAGCGGGCGACAGGGGCAGGCTGAAGCTTTCTTT
15	TRBV7-9	NA	TRBD2	TRBJ2-7	CASSLASGGWWEQYF	TGTGCCAGCAGCTTAGCTAGCGGGGGATGGTGGGAGCAGTACTTC
14	TRBV19	NA	NA	TRBJ1-4	CASESGEDHEKLFF	TGTGCCAGTGAGTCGGGGGAGGATCATGAAAAACTGTTTTTT
14	TRBV9	NA	NA	TRBJ1-1	CASSVDPGSTEAFF	TGTGCCAGCAGCGTAGACCCGGGAAGCACTGAAGCTTTCTTT
14	TRBV28	NA	NA	TRBJ1-1	CASSTGTPNTEAFF	TGTGCCAGCAGTACCGGGACACCGAACACTGAAGCTTTCTTT
14	TRBV15	NA	TRBD1	TRBJ2-1	CATSSDRGLNEQFF	TGTGCCACCAGCAGCGACAGGGGGCTCAATGAGCAGTTCTTC
16	TRBV9	NA	TRBD1	TRBJ2-7	CATERQGFELAREQYF	TGTGCCACAGAGAGACAGGGGTTTGAGCTTGCGCGCGAGCAGTACTTC